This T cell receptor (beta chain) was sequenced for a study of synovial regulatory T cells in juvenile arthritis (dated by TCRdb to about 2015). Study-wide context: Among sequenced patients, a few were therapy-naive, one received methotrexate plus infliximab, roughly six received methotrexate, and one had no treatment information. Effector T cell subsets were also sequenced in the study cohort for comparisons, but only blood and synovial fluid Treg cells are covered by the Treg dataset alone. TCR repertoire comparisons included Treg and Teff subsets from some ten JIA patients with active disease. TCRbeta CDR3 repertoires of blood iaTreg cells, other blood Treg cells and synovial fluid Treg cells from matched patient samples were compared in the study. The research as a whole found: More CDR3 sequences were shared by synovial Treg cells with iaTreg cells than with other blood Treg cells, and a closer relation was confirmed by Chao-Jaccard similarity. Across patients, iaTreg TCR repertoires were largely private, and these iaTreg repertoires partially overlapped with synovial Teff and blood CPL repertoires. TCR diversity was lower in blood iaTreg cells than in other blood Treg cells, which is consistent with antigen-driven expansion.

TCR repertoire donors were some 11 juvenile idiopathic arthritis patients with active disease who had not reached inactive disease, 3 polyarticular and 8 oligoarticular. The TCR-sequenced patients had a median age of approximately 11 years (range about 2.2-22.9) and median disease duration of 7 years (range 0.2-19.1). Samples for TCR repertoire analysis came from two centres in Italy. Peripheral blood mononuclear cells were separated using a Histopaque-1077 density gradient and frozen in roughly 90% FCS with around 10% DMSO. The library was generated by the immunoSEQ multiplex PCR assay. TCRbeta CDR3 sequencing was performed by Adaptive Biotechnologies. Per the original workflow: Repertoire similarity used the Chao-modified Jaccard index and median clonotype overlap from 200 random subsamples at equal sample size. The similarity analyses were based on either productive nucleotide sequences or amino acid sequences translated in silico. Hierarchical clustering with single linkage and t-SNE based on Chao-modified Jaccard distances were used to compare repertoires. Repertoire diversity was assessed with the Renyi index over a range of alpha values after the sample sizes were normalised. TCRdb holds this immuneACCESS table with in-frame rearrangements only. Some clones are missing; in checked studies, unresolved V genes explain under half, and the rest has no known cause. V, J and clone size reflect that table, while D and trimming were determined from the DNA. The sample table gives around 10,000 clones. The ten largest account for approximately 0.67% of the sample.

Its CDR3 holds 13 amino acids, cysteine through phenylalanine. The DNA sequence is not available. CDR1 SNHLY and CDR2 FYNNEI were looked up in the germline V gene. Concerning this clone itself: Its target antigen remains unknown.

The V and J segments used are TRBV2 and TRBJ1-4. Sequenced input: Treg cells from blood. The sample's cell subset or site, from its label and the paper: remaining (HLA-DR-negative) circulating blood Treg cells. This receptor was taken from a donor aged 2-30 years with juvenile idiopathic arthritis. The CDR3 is CASTRVEGEKLFF.